This T cell receptor (beta chain) was identified in a study of blood T cell repertoires in COVID-19. Across the study: Whether acute or convalescent, the COVID-19 samples came from the United States, Italy and Spain. T cells, B-cell-depleted T cells, or PBMCs supplied cDNA or gDNA.

CDR1 is SGHDT and CDR2 is YYEEEE in the germline V gene. The V end was cut by 4 bases, the J end by 4 bases, with 16 bases between. The CDR3 is 15 amino acids. As handled by the study authors: Amplified reference gene primers provided the basis for estimating nucleated cell counts. The method was immunoSEQ multiplex PCR; TCRdb's version includes in-frame clones alone and lacks a portion of them. That table supplies the V and J calls and clone size; D and trimming were determined from the DNA. The table shows 250,000 to 300,000 clones, with over 70% occurring only once. Seattle patient enrollment occurred during active infection, with longitudinal follow-up thereafter.

J is TRBJ2-3 and V is TRBV5-6, with a possible D match to TRBD1 (5 bases). This receptor was identified in a woman between 70 and 85 years old with COVID-19, enrolled during active disease. The sample taken for sequencing was peripheral blood. Here the CDR3 reads CASSRRQGLADTQYF. In nucleotides, the CDR3 is TGTGCCAGCAGCCGTCGGCAGGGTTTAGCAGATACGCAGTATTTT. Together with reference TRBV5-6 and TRBJ2-3, the CDR3 gives the full variable domain: DAGVTQSPTHLIKTRGQQVTLRCSPKSGHDTVSWYQQALGQGPQFIFQYYEEEERQRGNFPDRFSGHQFPNYSSELNVNALLLGDSALYLCASSRRQGLADTQYFGPGTRLTVL.